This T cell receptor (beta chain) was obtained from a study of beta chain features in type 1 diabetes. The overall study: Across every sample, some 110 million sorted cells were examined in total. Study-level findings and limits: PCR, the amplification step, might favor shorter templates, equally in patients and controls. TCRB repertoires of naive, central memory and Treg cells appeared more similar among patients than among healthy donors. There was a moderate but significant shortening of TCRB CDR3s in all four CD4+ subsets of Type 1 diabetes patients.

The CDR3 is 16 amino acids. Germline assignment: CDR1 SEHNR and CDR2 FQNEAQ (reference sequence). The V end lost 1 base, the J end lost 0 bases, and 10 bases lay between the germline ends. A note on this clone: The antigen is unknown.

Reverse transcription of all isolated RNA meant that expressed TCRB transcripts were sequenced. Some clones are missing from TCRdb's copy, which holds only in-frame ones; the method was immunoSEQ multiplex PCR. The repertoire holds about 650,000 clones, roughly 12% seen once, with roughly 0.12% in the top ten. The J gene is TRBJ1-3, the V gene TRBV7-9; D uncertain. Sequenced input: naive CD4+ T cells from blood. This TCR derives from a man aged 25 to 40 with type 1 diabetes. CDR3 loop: CASSLGAGSSGNTIYF. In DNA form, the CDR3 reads TGTGCCAGCAGCTTAGGCGCGGGGAGCTCTGGAAACACCATATATTTT.